A single sample is the source of the 23 T cell receptor beta chains below, sequenced in a study of tissue T cells after allogeneic stem cell transplantation. Clones were sequenced by immunoSEQ multiplex PCR, and TCRdb holds only the in-frame ones, with some missing. The table lists approximately 8,400 clones, 36% of them singletons. Time point defined: mouse harvest day 14 after allogeneic transplant. Tail vein injection delivered 10^7 T-cell-depleted bone marrow cells and 10^6 splenic CD5+ T cells. Sequencing was carried out using skin. These receptors came from a female BALB/c mouse given C57BL/6 T cells with graft-versus-host disease after an allogeneic hematopoietic cell transplant.

Note on this clone: Gene names refer to mouse genes. The read ends 1 residue shy of where the CDR3 ends; the end is completed using the germline J gene. This chain links TRBV12-2 with TRBJ2-3; 11 bases align to TRBD2. This CDR3 comprises 16 residues. From germline, CDR1 is SGHLS and CDR2 HYDKME. With 2 bases clipped from V and 0 bases from J, the junction kept 3 bases outside the gene matches. Here the CDR3 reads CASSPTGGGSAETLYF. The sequenced CDR3 bases are TGTGCCAGCTCTCCGACTGGGGGGGGTAGTGCAGAAACGCTGTAT.

About this clone itself: These gene names are mouse names. Read data end 1 residue before the CDR3 end; the end is taken from the germline J gene. V and J are TRBV26 and TRBJ1-1; no clear D gene. V was shortened by 1 base and J by 0 bases, with 6 bases between the two germline ends. Germline V lookup: CDR1 KGHPV, CDR2 FQNQEV (reference sequence). There are 14 residues in the CDR3. The CDR3 DNA, read in part, is TGTGCCAGCAGTCTGTGGAGGGCAAACACAGAAGTCTTC. It translates to CASSLWRANTEVF. In full, the CDR3 is CASSLWRANTEVFF.

This clone is medium-sized. Gene names refer to mouse genes. The CDR3 end falls 1 residue outside the read, so it is completed with the germline J gene. V and J are TRBV26 and TRBJ2-7, with D hard to call. This CDR3 is 13 amino acids long. Per the germline V gene, CDR1 is KGHPV and CDR2 is FQNQEV (reference sequence). V was shortened by 0 bases and J by 4 bases, with 7 bases between the two germline ends. Partial CDR3 DNA: TGTGCCAGCAGTCTGTCGCAAATATATGAACAGTAC. It codes for CASSLSQIYEQY. The entire CDR3 is CASSLSQIYEQYF. The complete variable domain, with remaining parts taken from reference TRBV26 and TRBJ2-7, reads NSKVIQTPRYLVKGQGQKAKMRCIPEKGHPVVFWYQQNKNNEFKFLINFQNQEVLQQIDMTEKRFSAECPSNSPCSLEIQSSEAGDSALYLCASSLSQIYEQYFGPGTRLTVL.

A note on this clone: The germline and genes are mouse ones. The CDR3 goes on 1 residue after the read ends, and that part is filled in from the germline J gene. The V gene is TRBV2, the J gene TRBJ1-6; possibly TRBD1 for D (6 bases). TRBJ1-6 is an ORF, and what it does is uncertain. Germline loops: CDR1 LGHNA, CDR2 YSYQKL. V was pared by 0 bases and J by 4 bases, with 13 bases between. The CDR3 is 17 residues long. The DNA read from the CDR3 is TGTGCCAGCAGCCAAGATCGGGAGAGGGGGTATAATTCGCCCCTCTAC. This encodes CASSQDRERGYNSPLY. The entire CDR3 protein reads CASSQDRERGYNSPLYF.

Concerning this clone: Here the gene names and germline are mouse. The read terminates 1 residue before the CDR3 end, so the remaining end is supplied by the germline J gene. This sample includes further DNA sequences coding for the same CDR3. The chain has TRBV23 and TRBJ1-5. The CDR3 is 14 residues long. Germline lookup yields CDR1 KGHTA and CDR2 FQNQQP. Partial CDR3 DNA: TGCTCCAGCGGACGGGCAAGGAGCAACCAGGCTCCGCTT. As protein: CSSGRARSNQAPL. The entire CDR3 sequence reads CSSGRARSNQAPLF. Full variable domain (missing parts from reference TRBV23 and TRBJ1-5): DAAVTQKPRYLIKMKGQEAEMKCIPEKGHTAVFWYQQKQSKELKFLIYFQNQQPLDQIDMVKERFSAVCPSSSLCSLGIRTCEAEDSALYLCSSGRARSNQAPLFGEGTRLSVL.

The sample holds one count of this clone. Each gene name is a mouse one. The missing CDR3 end, 1 residue past where the read stops, is filled in from the germline J gene. The V call is TRBV13-2, the J call TRBJ1-5, with TRBD1 identical over 9 bases. V was pared by 7 bases and J by 3 bases, with 5 bases of the junction left unmatched. The CDR3 is made up of 14 amino acids. Per germline, CDR1 NNHNN and CDR2 SYGAGS (reference sequence). The CDR3 region is CASKTGGSNQAPLF. The sequenced CDR3 bases are TGTGCCAGCAAGACAGGGGGGAGCAACCAGGCTCCGCTT.

In its sample, this clone was seen a few times. These gene names are mouse names. The read ends 1 residue shy of where the CDR3 ends; the end is completed using the germline J gene. This sequence joins TRBV31 and TRBJ2-1; 8 nucleotides agree with TRBD2. The CDR3 has 15 residues. The germline gives CDR1 GKSSPN, CDR2 SITVG. V was pared by 0 bases and J by 1 base, with 2 bases of the junction left unmatched. CDR3 region: CAWSLVGGNYAEQFF. The covered CDR3 bases are TGTGCCTGGAGTCTAGTGGGGGGGAACTATGCTGAGCAGTTC.

A note on this clone: The germline and genes are mouse ones. The CDR3 extends 1 residue past the end of the read, so its final part is completed from the germline J gene. V gene TRBV26 combines with J gene TRBJ2-5; TRBD1 matches 7 bases. CDR1 and CDR2 (germline): KGHPV, FQNQEV (reference sequence). V was pared by 5 bases and J by 4 bases, with 3 bases of the junction left unmatched. The CDR3 is made up of 13 amino acids. Partial CDR3 DNA: TGTGCCAGCAGTACGGGACAGAAAGACACCCAGTAC. Its protein product is CASSTGQKDTQY. The full CDR3 reads CASSTGQKDTQYF. The full variable domain, completed using reference TRBV26 and TRBJ2-5, is NSKVIQTPRYLVKGQGQKAKMRCIPEKGHPVVFWYQQNKNNEFKFLINFQNQEVLQQIDMTEKRFSAECPSNSPCSLEIQSSEAGDSALYLCASSTGQKDTQYFGPGTRLLVL.

Turning to this clone: The gene symbols are mouse symbols. The read ends 1 residue before the CDR3 terminus; that terminus is restored from the germline J gene. V and J are TRBV16 and TRBJ2-7, with TRBD1 matching over 9 bases. Trimming cost V 4 bases and J 4 bases; bases outside gene matches: 5. The germline V gene has CDR1 SGHSA and CDR2 FRNQAP. The CDR3 is 14 residues long. The CDR3 loop reads CASSSPGQGYEQYF. The covered CDR3 bases are TGTGCAAGCAGCTCACCGGGACAGGGTTATGAACAGTAC. Filled out from reference TRBV16 and TRBJ2-7, the complete variable domain reads NAGVIQTPRHKVTGKGQEATLWCEPISGHSAVFWYRQTIVQGLEFLTYFRNQAPIDDSGMPKERFSAQMPNQSHSTLKIQSTQPQDSAVYLCASSSPGQGYEQYFGPGTRLTVL.

Remarks on this clone: Genes and germline are mouse. With the read ending 1 residue before the CDR3 end, the germline J gene is used to fill in that end. The chain joins TRBV13-3 to TRBJ2-7, with 9 nucleotides matching TRBD2. The V and J ends lost 5 bases and 4 bases, in that order; junction bases with no gene match: 7. Germline V gene data show CDR1 as NNHDY and CDR2 as SYVADS. The CDR3 sequence is 14 residues long. The CDR3 region is CASRGTGGSYEQYF. The part of the CDR3 DNA that was read is TGTGCCAGCAGAGGAACTGGGGGGAGTTATGAACAGTAC.

This clone ranks as medium-sized (0.01 to 0.1%). Gene names and germline refer to mouse. The read ends 1 residue shy of where the CDR3 ends; the end is completed using the germline J gene. The chain joins TRBV3 to TRBJ2-7; no clear D gene. Trimming pared 2 bases from V and 1 base from J, leaving 6 bases between. The CDR3 totals 13 residues. Germline V CDR1 and CDR2: SNHLY, FYNGKV (reference sequence). Incomplete CDR3 DNA: TGTGCCAGCAGCTTACGGGGTTCCTATGAACAGTAC. This encodes CASSLRGSYEQY. The complete CDR3 reads CASSLRGSYEQYF.

With respect to this clone: All gene names here are mouse names. The read ends 1 residue before the CDR3 terminus; that terminus is restored from the germline J gene. This chain connects TRBV19 to TRBJ1-1; a weak D match, TRBD1 (5 bases). Trimming removed 0 bases from V and 3 bases from J, with 6 bases in between. Germline V gene sequence: CDR1 FNHDT, CDR2 SITEND (reference sequence). This CDR3 contains 13 residues. This CDR3 is CASSIAGDTEVFF. The DNA read from the CDR3 is TGTGCCAGCAGTATAGCGGGGGACACAGAAGTCTTC. Using reference TRBV19 and TRBJ1-1 for the parts outside the CDR3, the full variable domain is GGIITQTPKFLIGQEGQKLTLKCQQNFNHDTMYWYRQDSGKGLRLIYYSITENDLQKGDLSEGYDASREKKSSFSLTVTSAQKNEMAVFLCASSIAGDTEVFFGKGTRLTVV.

As to this clone: Mouse germline and gene names are used. The CDR3 end lies 1 residue beyond the end of the read and is filled in from the germline J gene. The chain carries TRBV26 and TRBJ2-4; 10 bases are shared with TRBD1. The CDR3 contains 15 residues. V was pared by 4 bases and J by 3 bases, with 4 bases of the junction left unmatched. The germline V gene encodes CDR1 KGHPV and CDR2 FQNQEV (reference sequence). The CDR3 is CASSPRDRGQNTLYF. The CDR3 bases that were read are TGTGCCAGCAGTCCCCGGGACAGGGGACAAAACACCTTGTAC.

With regard to this clone: Germline and genes here are mouse. The read halts 1 residue ahead of the CDR3 end, with the missing end drawn from the germline J gene. This chain joins TRBV15 and TRBJ2-4, with D perhaps TRBD2 (5 bases). Trimming pared 2 bases from V and 0 bases from J, leaving 9 bases between. The germline V gene encodes CDR1 SGHND and CDR2 FRSKSL. The CDR3 contains 15 residues. The CDR3 loop reads CASSLRAGSQNTLYF. CDR3 DNA (partial): TGTGCCAGCAGTTTACGGGCTGGGAGTCAAAACACCTTGTAC.

Details on this clone: Genes and germline come from the mouse. The CDR3 end lies 1 residue beyond the end of the read and is filled in from the germline J gene. This sample also contains other DNA sequences that code for the same CDR3. The chain is built from TRBV26 and TRBJ1-2; the D is unclear. V was trimmed by 3 bases and J by 0 bases, leaving 5 bases between them. In germline, CDR1 is KGHPV, CDR2 FQNQEV (reference sequence). The CDR3 spans 13 residues. The CDR3 is CASSLRANSDYTF. CDR3 DNA (partial): TGTGCCAGCAGTCTTCGTGCAAACTCCGACTACACC.

This clone is classed as medium-sized. Any gene name here is a mouse gene name. Read data end 1 residue before the CDR3 end; the end is taken from the germline J gene. The genes are TRBV26 and TRBJ2-7; a weak D match, TRBD1 (6 bases). The V gene's germline CDR1 is KGHPV and CDR2 FQNQEV (reference sequence). This CDR3 has 13 residues. The germline V and J ends were trimmed by 4 bases and 3 bases, with 10 bases remaining between them. The CDR3 loop is CASSPRDIYEQYF. The sequenced CDR3 bases are TGTGCCAGCAGTCCCCGGGACATCTATGAACAGTAC.

In regard to this clone: Gene names denote mouse genes. The read halts 1 residue ahead of the CDR3 end, with the missing end drawn from the germline J gene. The genes are TRBV16 and TRBJ2-7; 11 bases align to TRBD2. This CDR3 is 15 amino acids long. Trimming took 0 bases from V and 3 from J; bases not matched to a gene: 1. Germline V lookup: CDR1 SGHSA, CDR2 FRNQAP. This CDR3 reads CASSLEGTGGYEQYF. The sequenced CDR3 bases are TGTGCAAGCAGCTTAGAAGGGACTGGGGGCTATGAACAGTAC. Supplemented by reference TRBV16 and TRBJ2-7, the full variable domain reads NAGVIQTPRHKVTGKGQEATLWCEPISGHSAVFWYRQTIVQGLEFLTYFRNQAPIDDSGMPKERFSAQMPNQSHSTLKIQSTQPQDSAVYLCASSLEGTGGYEQYFGPGTRLTVL.

This clone was picked up a small number of times. Gene names and germline match the mouse. The read terminates 1 residue ahead of where the CDR3 ends, so the germline J gene completes it. The chain combines TRBV3 with TRBJ2-7; 9 bases fit TRBD2. From germline, CDR1 is SNHLY and CDR2 FYNGKV (reference sequence). J gave up 6 bases and V 4 bases, and 7 bases lay outside the gene matches. CDR3 length: 14 amino acids. The CDR3 is CASSSRWGGVEQYF. The sequenced CDR3 bases are TGTGCCAGCAGCTCCAGGTGGGGGGGCGTTGAACAGTAC.

With respect to this clone: Gene names follow the mouse nomenclature. With the read ending 1 residue before the CDR3 end, the germline J gene is used to fill in that end. The rearrangement joins TRBV15 to TRBJ1-3, with D unresolved. The CDR3 contains 15 residues. Trimming pared 1 base from V and 0 bases from J, leaving 7 bases between. Germline V gene sequence: CDR1 SGHND, CDR2 FRSKSL. The part of the CDR3 DNA that was read is TGTGCCAGCAGTTTAGATGGGAATTCTGGAAATACGCTCTAT. This encodes CASSLDGNSGNTLY. The full CDR3 protein is CASSLDGNSGNTLYF.

This clone was detected a few times. Gene names are mouse gene names. The read stops 1 residue short of the end of the CDR3; the missing end is completed from the germline J gene. The chain joins TRBV13-3 to TRBJ1-2; possibly TRBD1 for D (5 bases). Germline-derived CDR1 and CDR2 are NNHDY and SYVADS. The length of the CDR3 is 14 residues. Trimming stripped 1 base from V and 0 bases from J, with 7 bases between. Partial CDR3 DNA: TGTGCCAGCAGTGATTTCAGGGCAAACTCCGACTACACC. Amino acid sequence: CASSDFRANSDYT. The whole CDR3 protein is CASSDFRANSDYTF.

The table lists this clone with a few counts. The listed genes are named as in mouse. The read terminates 1 residue ahead of where the CDR3 ends, so the germline J gene completes it. J is TRBJ2-7 and V is TRBV24, with 8 bases that match TRBD1. V trimming: 6 bases; J trimming: 6 bases; junction bases outside the gene matches: 4. Per germline, CDR1 KGHTA and CDR2 FRNEEI. The CDR3 is 12 amino acids. Partial CDR3 DNA: TGTGCCAGCAGCCTCAGGGGGCGTGAACAGTAC. Protein: CASSLRGREQY. The full CDR3 protein reads CASSLRGREQYF.

Note on this clone: Genes and germline come from the mouse. The read finishes 1 residue shy of the CDR3 end, and the germline J gene is used to complete it. V is TRBV26 and J is TRBJ1-5, with D hard to call. Germline V gene data show CDR1 as KGHPV and CDR2 as FQNQEV (reference sequence). Deletions cut 0 bases from V and 4 bases from J, with 4 bases between. CDR3 length equals 13 residues. CDR3 bases read: TGTGCCAGCAGTCTGTCCATAAACCAGGCTCCGCTT. Amino acid sequence: CASSLSINQAPL. In full, the CDR3 is CASSLSINQAPLF.

On this clone: Here the gene names and germline are mouse. The read comes to an end 1 residue before the CDR3 does, leaving the germline J gene to fill in the end. This rearrangement joins TRBV16 to TRBJ2-5; no clear D gene. Germline CDR1 and CDR2: SGHSA and FRNQAP. The CDR3 has 14 amino acids. V was clipped by 2 bases and J by 0 bases, with 6 bases between them. The CDR3 here is CASSLRVNQDTQYF. The DNA read from the CDR3 is TGTGCAAGCAGCTTACGGGTTAACCAAGACACCCAGTAC. The full variable domain, in which reference TRBV16 and TRBJ2-5 provide the parts outside the CDR3, is NAGVIQTPRHKVTGKGQEATLWCEPISGHSAVFWYRQTIVQGLEFLTYFRNQAPIDDSGMPKERFSAQMPNQSHSTLKIQSTQPQDSAVYLCASSLRVNQDTQYFGPGTRLLVL.